In this sample, the clone carrying this TCR beta chain turned up a few times. The target antigen is unknown. Germline values: CDR1 SQVTM, CDR2 ANQGSEA. The CDR3 sequence is 14 residues long. The V and J ends lost 2 bases and 2 bases respectively, with 13 bases between them. TCRdb re-called the reads through MiXCR, storing one row per CDR3 protein. The sample records some 160,000 distinct CDR3 sequences, about a sixth being singletons. These data are taken from a study of T cell repertoires in cytomegalovirus infection. Study information: From public TCR beta signatures came an indication of both CMV infection and matching HLA type. Study-wide points: Based on cumulative public TCR beta family frequency, carriers of CMV plus the relevant HLA were identified. Ex vivo responses were dominated by HLA-C-restricted CMV-specific TCR beta clonotypes.

This TCR was sampled from a human donor in good health (CMV status not recorded). Some clones in this sample may be carry-over from other donors' samples. The V and J genes are TRBV29-1 and TRBJ2-7, with D tentatively TRBD1 (6 bases). Sequenced material: CD8+ T cells from PBMCs. The CDR3 loop is CSVEYSGTTYEQYF. CDR3 nucleotide sequence: TGCAGCGTTGAATATTCTGGGACAACCTACGAGCAGTACTTC.